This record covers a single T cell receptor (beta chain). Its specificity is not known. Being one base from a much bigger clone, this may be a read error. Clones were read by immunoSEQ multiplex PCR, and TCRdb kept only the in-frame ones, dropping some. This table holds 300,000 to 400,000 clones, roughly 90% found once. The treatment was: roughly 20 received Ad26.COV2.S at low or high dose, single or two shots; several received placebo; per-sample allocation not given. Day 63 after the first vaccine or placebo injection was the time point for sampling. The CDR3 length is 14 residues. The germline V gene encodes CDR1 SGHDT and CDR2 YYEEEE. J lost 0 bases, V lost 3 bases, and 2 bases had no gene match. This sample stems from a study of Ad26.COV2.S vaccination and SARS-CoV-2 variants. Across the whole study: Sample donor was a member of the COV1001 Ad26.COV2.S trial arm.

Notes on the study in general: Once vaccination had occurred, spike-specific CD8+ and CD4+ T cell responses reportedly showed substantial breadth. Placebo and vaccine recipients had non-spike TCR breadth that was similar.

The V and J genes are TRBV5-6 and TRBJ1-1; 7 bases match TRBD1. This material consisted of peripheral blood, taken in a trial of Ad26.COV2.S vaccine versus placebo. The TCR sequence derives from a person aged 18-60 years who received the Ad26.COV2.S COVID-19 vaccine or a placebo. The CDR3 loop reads CASSWGQMNTEAFF. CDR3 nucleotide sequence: TGTGCCAGCAGCTGGGGACAGATGAACACTGAAGCTTTCTTT.